This T cell receptor (beta chain) emerged from a study of a mutant IDH1 vaccine in newly diagnosed glioma. About the research overall: Vaccines began 4-6 weeks after radiotherapy alone, or with temozolomide cycles.

About this clone itself: Its specificity is not known.

Documented time point: week 47, end of study. The content of each vaccine dose was 300 ug of mutant IDH1 20-mer peptide, and topical imiquimod accompanied it. The CDR3 is 15 residues long. V lost 4 bases and J lost 6, with 15 bases in between. The germline V gene has CDR1 LNHDA and CDR2 SQIVND (reference sequence). The table came from immunoSEQ multiplex PCR; TCRdb's copy has only in-frame clones and leaves some out. The sample shows about 50,000 clones, about 88% of them seen only once. The V and J genes are TRBV19 and TRBJ1-4; D unresolved. The TCR sequence derives from a woman aged 25 to 45 with glioma. Some clones in this sample may be carry-over from other donors' samples. The sequencing here drew on PBMCs, taken from a glioma patient whose treatment included an IDH1 peptide vaccine. The CDR3 loop reads CASSNTIETHEKLFF. The CDR3 DNA reads as TGTGCCAGTAGTAATACGATTGAAACCCATGAAAAACTGTTTTTT.